These 19 T cell receptor beta chains share one sample of origin, sequenced in a study of cytomegalovirus exposure and HLA in healthy donors. The PCR contained 60 Vbeta and 13 Jbeta primers. Assay used: immunoSEQ multiplex PCR; TCRdb lists only in-frame clones, some missing. Here the sample spans under 200,000 clones, 60% to 80% being singletons. The sample comprised PBMCs. The receptors originated from a man in his sixties in good health and CMV-seronegative.

The chain has TRBV5-6 and TRBJ2-1, with 8 bases that match TRBD2. The CDR3 consists of 16 residues. Germline V lookup: CDR1 SGHDT, CDR2 YYEEEE. V shed 0 bases, J shed 5 bases, and the junction held 7 bases outside the gene matches. CDR3 in DNA: TGTGCCAGCAGCTTGGTCTGGCTAGCGGGCGACAATGAGCAGTTCTTC. The encoded protein is CASSLVWLAGDNEQFF.

The genes are TRBV19 and TRBJ1-2; 12 nucleotides line up with TRBD1. The V and J ends lost 5 bases and 7 bases, in that order; junction bases with no gene match: 14. Germline CDR1 reads LNHDA; CDR2 reads SQIVND (reference sequence). The CDR3 has 17 residues. The CDR3 loop is CASSLPGTGGSRSGYTF. CDR3 in DNA: TGTGCCAGTAGTCTGCCCGGGACAGGGGGCTCCCGTAGTGGCTACACCTTC.

The rearrangement links TRBV6-5 to TRBJ1-2; TRBD1 aligns across 7 bases. V dropped 6 bases and J dropped 0; count of bases not matched to a gene: 1. CDR3 length equals 13 residues. CDR1 MNHEY and CDR2 SVGAGI come from the germline V gene. DNA of the CDR3: TGTGCCAGCAGGGGGACAGCTAACTATGGCTACACCTTC. Protein product: CASRGTANYGYTF.

The genes are TRBV4-2 and TRBJ1-5, with D perhaps matching TRBD1 (5 bases). This CDR3 has 15 residues. Germline loops: CDR1 LGHNA, CDR2 YNFKEQ. The V and J ends lost 4 bases and 5 bases respectively, with 15 bases between them. The chain's CDR3 is CASSRTGDVDQPQHF. The DNA for the CDR3 is TGTGCCAGCAGCCGCACAGGAGATGTAGATCAGCCCCAGCATTTT.

The J gene is TRBJ1-1, the V gene TRBV5-1; possibly TRBD1 for D (5 bases). The CDR3 is made up of 15 amino acids. Trimming removed 2 bases from V and 4 bases from J, with 15 bases in between. Germline CDR1 is SGHRS and CDR2 is YFSETQ. CDR3 sequence: CASSLPAQGPTEAFF. The CDR3, as DNA: TGCGCCAGCAGCTTACCCGCCCAGGGCCCCACTGAAGCTTTCTTT.

In this sample, this clone turned up once. One end of the junction does not line up with germline, which may come from a read error. Other DNA sequences in the same sample also yield this CDR3. The V call is TRBV27, the J call TRBJ2-5; TRBD1 matches at 7 bases. In germline, CDR1 is MNHEY, CDR2 SMNVEV (reference sequence). The CDR3 is 14 residues long. CDR3 sequence (DNA): TGTGCCAGCAGTCCGACAGGGCCCCAAGAAACCCAGTACTTC. This sequence encodes CASSPTGPQETQYF.

The gene calls are TRBV7-2 and TRBJ2-5; possibly TRBD2 for D (6 bases). Looked up from germline, CDR1 is SGHTA and CDR2 is FQGNSA. V was shortened by 5 bases and J by 3 bases, with 19 bases between the two germline ends. The CDR3 extends over 16 amino acids. The CDR3 protein is CASSTHGGVGEETQYF. The DNA for the CDR3 is TGTGCCAGCAGCACCCACGGAGGGGTGGGGGAAGAGACCCAGTACTTC. The variable domain in full, with the rest retrieved from reference TRBV7-2 and TRBJ2-5, is GAGVSQSPSNKVTEKGKDVELRCDPISGHTALYWYRQSLGQGLEFLIYFQGNSAPDKSGLPSDRFSAERTGGSVSTLTIQRTQQEDSAVYLCASSTHGGVGEETQYFGPGTRLLVL.

This clone was found a few times. This sequence joins TRBV6-5 and TRBJ1-1, with D possibly matching TRBD1 (6 bases). V was cut by 6 bases and J by 6 bases, with 14 bases left in between. This CDR3 has 13 amino acids. CDR1 and CDR2 from the germline V gene are MNHEY and SVGAGI. The CDR3: CASRTPGQPEAFF. In DNA form, the CDR3 reads TGTGCCAGCAGAACTCCGGGACAACCTGAAGCTTTCTTT.

The chain combines TRBV7-8 with TRBJ1-5; TRBD1 might be the D (5 bases). The CDR3 length is 13 residues. V was trimmed by 2 bases and J by 4 bases, leaving 6 bases between them. Germline V gene data show CDR1 as SGHVS and CDR2 as FQNEAQ. This chain's CDR3 is CASSLSGNQPQHF. The CDR3 nucleotides are TGTGCCAGCAGCTTATCAGGGAATCAGCCCCAGCATTTT.

The chain carries TRBV10-3 and TRBJ2-1; 8 nucleotides align to TRBD2. V shed 8 bases, J shed 5 bases, and the junction held 11 bases outside the gene matches. This CDR3 spans 15 amino acids. The germline CDR1 and CDR2 sequences are ENHRY and SYGVKD. The CDR3 sequence: CAIATSGFANNEQFF. The CDR3 nucleotides are TGTGCCATCGCTACTAGCGGCTTTGCCAACAATGAGCAGTTCTTC.

This clone was picked up a small number of times. This chain uses TRBV7-6 with TRBJ2-7; TRBD2 might be the D (6 bases). The ends were cut back, 5 bases at V and 7 bases at J, with 12 bases in the middle. The CDR3 extends over 12 amino acids. Germline values: CDR1 SGHVS, CDR2 FNYEAQ. The DNA of the CDR3 is TGTGCCAGCAGCCAGGGAGGTATGGAGCAGTACTTC. Amino acids: CASSQGGMEQYF.

This clone showed up just a few times. The V and J genes are TRBV6-1 and TRBJ2-6, with a weak D call TRBD1 (5 bases). Germline-derived CDR1 and CDR2 are MNHNS and SASEGT. V lost 3 bases, J lost 3 bases, and 12 bases lay in between. The CDR3 contains 16 residues. The CDR3 bases are TGTGCCAGCAGTGACTTAGTGGGGCGTGGGGCCAACGTCCTGACTTTC. It translates to CASSDLVGRGANVLTF.

The chain recombines TRBV2 with TRBJ2-1, with D possibly matching TRBD1 (6 bases). Germline V gives CDR1 SNHLY, CDR2 FYNNEI. This CDR3 has 14 residues. V lost 5 bases and J 5 bases, leaving 13 bases between the germline ends. The CDR3 DNA follows: TGTGCCAGCAGTAGGACAGAGGCCAACAATGAGCAGTTCTTC. This translates into CASSRTEANNEQFF.

The chain couples TRBV4-1 to TRBJ1-5; D gene unclear. Germline CDR1 MGHRA, CDR2 YSYEKL. The germline V and J ends were trimmed by 1 base and 1 base, with 11 bases remaining between them. CDR3 length: 16 amino acids. CDR3 region: CASSQVPGESNQPQHF. The CDR3 DNA reads as TGCGCCAGCAGCCAAGTTCCGGGAGAAAGCAATCAGCCCCAGCATTTT.

This chain uses TRBV5-4 with TRBJ1-6; 8 nucleotides line up with TRBD1. This CDR3 is 15 amino acids long. Per the germline V gene, CDR1 is SGHNT and CDR2 is YYREEE (reference sequence). The V and J ends lost 4 bases and 8 bases, in that order; junction bases with no gene match: 8. For the CDR3, the DNA is TGTGCCAGCAGCAAGGCAGGGGGCGCCGATTCACCCCTCCACTTT. Amino acids: CASSKAGGADSPLHF.

The genes are TRBV11-2 and TRBJ1-2, with TRBD1 matching over 10 bases. The CDR3 runs to 16 residues. CDR1 SGHAT and CDR2 FQNNGV come from the germline V gene. V dropped 2 bases and J dropped 7; count of bases not matched to a gene: 10. The CDR3 loop reads CASSLNLGQGYSGYTF. In DNA, the CDR3 is TGTGCCAGCAGCTTAAATTTGGGACAGGGGTACTCTGGCTACACCTTC.

This clone showed up just a few times. The chain recombines TRBV7-2 with TRBJ2-5, with D uncertain. The CDR3 has 13 amino acids. The V gene's germline CDR1 is SGHTA and CDR2 FQGNSA. V lost 2 bases and J 1 base, leaving 5 bases between the germline ends. The DNA of the CDR3 is TGTGCCAGCAGCTTAATTATCCAAGAGACCCAGTACTTC. Its protein product is CASSLIIQETQYF.

The V and J genes are TRBV5-6 and TRBJ2-5; TRBD1 agrees at 8 bases. CDR1 and CDR2 from the germline V gene are SGHDT and YYEEEE. The V and J ends lost 0 bases and 11 bases, in that order; junction bases with no gene match: 12. The length of the CDR3 is 15 residues. The CDR3 DNA reads TGTGCCAGCAGCTTGGGGACAGGGAGATTGAGGGAGCAGTACTTC. Encoded protein: CASSLGTGRLREQYF.

The V gene is TRBV6-5, the J gene TRBJ2-4, with D perhaps matching TRBD2 (6 bases). The germline V gene has CDR1 MNHEY and CDR2 SVGAGI. The CDR3 sequence is 16 residues long. V dropped 4 bases and J dropped 3 bases, with 16 bases sitting between them. CDR3 protein: CASSSRLDFGKNIQYF. The CDR3 DNA reads as TGTGCCAGCAGTTCCCGACTAGACTTCGGCAAAAACATTCAGTACTTC.